This T cell receptor beta chain was sequenced for a study of blood T cell repertoires in COVID-19. About the research overall: Samples of COVID-19 (acute and convalescent) were obtained from the United States, Italy and Spain. T cells, B-cell-depleted T cells, or PBMCs supplied cDNA or gDNA.

Enrolment of Seattle patients took place during active infection, and they were followed longitudinally. Original handling: Scientists estimated how many nucleated cells there were by amplifying reference gene primers. TCRdb's copy holds only in-frame clones and misses some; the assay was immunoSEQ multiplex PCR. The DNA gave D and trimming, while V, J and clone size come from that table. The repertoire holds 300,000 to 400,000 clones, with 88% as singletons. V gave up 6 bases and J gave up 0 bases; unmatched junction bases: 8. The CDR3 covers 18 residues. Looked up from germline, CDR1 is MNHEY and CDR2 is SMNVEV (reference sequence).

The receptor was derived from a woman between 65 and 79 years old with COVID-19, enrolled during active disease. The chain employs TRBV27 and TRBJ1-6, with 10 bases that match TRBD1. The sequenced sample was peripheral blood. For the CDR3, the DNA is TGTGCCAGCAGCCACCGGACAGGGGGTATCTCCTATAATTCACCCCTCCACTTT. It specifies CASSHRTGGISYNSPLHF.